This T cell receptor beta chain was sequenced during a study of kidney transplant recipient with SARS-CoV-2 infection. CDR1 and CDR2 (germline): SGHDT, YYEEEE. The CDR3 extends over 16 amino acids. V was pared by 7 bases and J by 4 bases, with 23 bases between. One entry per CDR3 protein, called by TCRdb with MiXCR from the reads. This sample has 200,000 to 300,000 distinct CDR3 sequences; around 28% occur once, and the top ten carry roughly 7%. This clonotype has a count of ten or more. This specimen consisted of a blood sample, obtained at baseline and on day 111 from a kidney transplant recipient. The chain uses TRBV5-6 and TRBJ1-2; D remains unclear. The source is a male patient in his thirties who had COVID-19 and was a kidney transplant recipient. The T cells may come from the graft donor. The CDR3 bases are TGTGCCAGCGGTCTAAACAATAGTCGAAAGACCTATGGCTACACCTTC. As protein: CASGLNNSRKTYGYTF. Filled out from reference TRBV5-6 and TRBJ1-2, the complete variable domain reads DAGVTQSPTHLIKTRGQQVTLRCSPKSGHDTVSWYQQALGQGPQFIFQYYEEEERQRGNFPDRFSGHQFPNYSSELNVNALLLGDSALYLCASGLNNSRKTYGYTFGSGTRLTVV.